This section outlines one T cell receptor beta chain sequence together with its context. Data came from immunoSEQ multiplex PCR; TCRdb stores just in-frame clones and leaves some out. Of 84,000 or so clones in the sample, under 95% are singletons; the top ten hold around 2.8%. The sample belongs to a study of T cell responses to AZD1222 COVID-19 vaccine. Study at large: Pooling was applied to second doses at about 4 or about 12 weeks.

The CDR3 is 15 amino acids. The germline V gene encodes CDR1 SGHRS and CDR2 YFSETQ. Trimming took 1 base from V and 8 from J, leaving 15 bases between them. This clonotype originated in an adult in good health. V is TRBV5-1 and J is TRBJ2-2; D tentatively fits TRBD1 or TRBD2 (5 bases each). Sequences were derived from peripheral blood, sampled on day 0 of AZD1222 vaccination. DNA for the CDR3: TGCGCCAGCAGCTTGCCAGGGAGAGGCGCGGGGGAGCTGTTTTTT. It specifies CASSLPGRGAGELFF. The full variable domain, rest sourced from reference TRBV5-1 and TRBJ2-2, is KAGVTQTPRYLIKTRGQQVTLSCSPISGHRSVSWYQQTPGQGLQFLFEYFSETQRNKGNFPGRFSGRQFSNSRSEMNVSTLELGDSALYLCASSLPGRGAGELFFGEGSRLTVL.